Following are 5 T cell receptor beta chains from one sample sequenced in a study of T cell changes during pregnancy in multiple sclerosis. Repertoires were generated with immunoSEQ multiplex PCR, while TCRdb's copy carries only in-frame clones and drops some. The sample records some 120,000 clones, about 95% being singletons. The sequencing used peripheral blood, collected after pregnancy. These receptors came from a female donor with multiple sclerosis, enrolled in a pregnancy study.

The V and J genes are TRBV28 and TRBJ2-3; D perhaps matches TRBD2 (5 bases). CDR3 length equals 11 residues. Germline V gene data show CDR1 as MDHEN and CDR2 as SYDVKM. Trimming removed 5 bases at V and 7 bases at J, with 7 bases between. The CDR3 protein is CASSPGNTQYF. The DNA for the CDR3 is TGTGCCAGCAGTCCCGGGAATACGCAGTATTTT.

This chain's CDR3 is CASSLTGWNTEAFF. CDR3 nucleotides: TGTGCCAGCAGCCTGACAGGGTGGAACACTGAAGCTTTCTTT. V usage is TRBV28 and J usage is TRBJ1-1; 7 bases line up with TRBD1. Trimming cost V 6 bases and J 1 base; bases outside gene matches: 5. Germline V gives CDR1 MDHEN, CDR2 SYDVKM. The CDR3 totals 14 residues.

The chain couples TRBV28 to TRBJ1-1; no definite D call. This CDR3 is built from 12 residues. CDR1 is MDHEN, CDR2 SYDVKM, per germline. V gave up 5 bases and J gave up 3 bases, with 7 bases separating them. DNA for the CDR3: TGTGCCAGCAGTCTATCGGACACTGAAGCTTTCTTT. Translation: CASSLSDTEAFF.

To note about this clone: One end of the junction is discordant with germline, which a read error may explain. CDR3 DNA: TGTGCTAGCAGCAAGTGGACTAGCGGAGGCGCCCTCCAAGAGACCCAGTACTTC. Protein sequence: CASSKWTSGGALQETQYF. The chain carries TRBV7-7 and TRBJ2-5; 10 bases align to TRBD2. Per the germline V gene, CDR1 is SSHAT and CDR2 is FNYEAQ (reference sequence). CDR3 length: 18 amino acids.

The chain combines TRBV29-1 with TRBJ1-1; TRBD1 might be the D (6 bases). Looked up from germline, CDR1 is SQVTM and CDR2 is ANQGSEA. The V end lost 3 bases, the J end lost 4 bases, and 9 bases lay between the germline ends. This CDR3 contains 12 residues. CDR3 region: CSVEGAGTEAFF. In DNA form, the CDR3 reads TGCAGCGTTGAGGGGGCGGGCACTGAAGCTTTCTTT. The whole variable domain, filled in from reference TRBV29-1 and TRBJ1-1, reads SAVISQKPSRDICQRGTSLTIQCQVDSQVTMMFWYRQQPGQSLTLIATANQGSEATYESGFVIDKFPISRPNLTFSTLTVSNMSPEDSSIYLCSVEGAGTEAFFGQGTRLTVV.